This TCR beta chain is from a study of blood T cell repertoires in COVID-19. Background on the study: Nucleic acid was either cDNA or gDNA, and it came from T cells, B-cell-depleted T cells, or PBMCs.

The table came from immunoSEQ multiplex PCR; TCRdb's copy has only in-frame clones and leaves some out. The repertoire holds roughly 520,000 clones, with roughly 90% as singletons. The trim removed 1 base at V and 0 bases at J, leaving 6 bases unmatched. The germline gives CDR1 LGHDT, CDR2 YNNKEL (reference sequence). The CDR3 runs to 17 residues. This sequence originates from a woman in her thirties or forties who had recovered from COVID-19. The sequenced material came from PBMCs or T cells enriched from blood (not recorded which). The V call is TRBV3-1 (or the pseudogene TRBV3-2), the J call TRBJ2-1, with TRBD1 identical over 7 bases. The DNA for the CDR3 is TGTGCCAGCAGCCAAGCCCCGACAGGGTCCTCCTACAATGAGCAGTTCTTC. This translates into CASSQAPTGSSYNEQFF.